The 8 T cell receptor beta chains below come from one sample, sequenced in a study of T cells in Graves' hyperthyroidism and ophthalmopathy. TCR beta CDR3 regions were amplified from RNA transcripts. HTBI primers drove first-round RT-PCR of the TCR CDR3. Using its own MiXCR run on the multiplex PCR reads, TCRdb lists one record per CDR3 protein. This sample has fewer than 750,000 distinct CDR3 sequences, with roughly 14% found just once. Sequenced input: blood. These receptors all come from a woman aged 40-49 years with Graves' ophthalmopathy.

This clonotype has a count of ten or more. V is TRBV20-1 and J is TRBJ1-2; 7 nucleotides agree with TRBD1. The CDR3 consists of 13 residues. V was pared by 6 bases and J by 4 bases, with 8 bases of the junction left unmatched. CDR1 is DFQATT, CDR2 SNEGSKA, per germline (reference sequence). CDR3 sequence (DNA): TGCAGTGCCGCGGGACAGCTAAGCTATGGCTACACCTTC. It codes for CSAAGQLSYGYTF.

The CDR3 DNA is TGTGCCACCAGTGACCCAGGACAGCCGAGCTCCTACAATGAGCAGTTCTTC. This encodes CATSDPGQPSSYNEQFF. V and J are TRBV24-1 and TRBJ2-1, with D perhaps matching TRBD1 (6 bases). Looked up from germline, CDR1 is KGHDR and CDR2 is SFDVKD. The CDR3 length is 17 residues. Trimming removed 4 bases at V and 0 bases at J, with 15 bases between.

This clonotype was observed many times. This chain joins TRBV2 and TRBJ2-5; tentatively, D is TRBD1 (5 bases). Between the trimmed V and J ends, which lost 9 bases and 3 bases, there was a span of 14 bases. CDR1 and CDR2 (germline): SNHLY, FYNNEI. CDR3 size: 13 residues. Here the CDR3 reads CARSAGLKETQYF. In DNA, the CDR3 is TGTGCCAGGTCGGCAGGGTTGAAAGAGACCCAGTACTTC. The full variable domain, completed using reference TRBV2 and TRBJ2-5, is EPEVTQTPSHQVTQMGQEVILRCVPISNHLYFYWYRQILGQKVEFLVSFYNNEISEKSEIFDDQFSVERPDGSNFTLKIRSTKLEDSAMYFCARSAGLKETQYFGPGTRLLVL.

The rearrangement uses TRBV5-1 and TRBJ2-7; 8 nucleotides align to TRBD2. Trimming took 6 bases from V and 6 from J; bases not matched to a gene: 8. The CDR3 contains 13 residues. Germline assignment: CDR1 SGHRS and CDR2 YFSETQ. The CDR3 loop reads CASNREGRSEQYF. The CDR3 nucleotides are TGCGCCAGCAACCGGGAGGGCCGGAGCGAGCAGTACTTC.

This clonotype turned up a few times. DNA for the CDR3: TGTGCCACCAGCAGAGCGGGAACTGAAGCTTTCTTT. Its protein product is CATSRAGTEAFF. This chain links TRBV15 with TRBJ1-1; D is unclear. The CDR3 totals 12 residues. The V and J ends lost 1 base and 5 bases respectively, with 5 bases between them. Per the germline V gene, CDR1 is LNHNV and CDR2 is YYDKDF (reference sequence).

This clonotype occurred many times. The chain links TRBV28 to TRBJ1-1; TRBD1 is a possible D gene (6 bases). Germline V CDR1 and CDR2: MDHEN, SYDVKM. This CDR3 region has 15 residues. The germline V and J ends were trimmed by 2 bases and 5 bases, with 15 bases remaining between them. The CDR3 DNA reads TGTGCCAGCAGTTTAATGGGGGGCGCGAGAACTGAAGCTTTCTTT. Translating gives CASSLMGGARTEAFF.

At least ten counts were recorded for this clonotype. The chain employs TRBV2 and TRBJ1-5, with D possibly TRBD1 on 5 matching bases. The length of the CDR3 is 14 residues. CDR1 and CDR2 (germline): SNHLY, FYNNEI. V shed 6 bases and J shed 6 bases, with 15 bases lying between them. The CDR3 region is CASSLGWGSQPQHF. DNA of the CDR3: TGTGCCAGCAGCCTGGGTTGGGGCAGTCAGCCCCAGCATTTT.

This clonotype was counted ten times or more. CDR3 DNA sequence: TGTGCCAGCAGTTATTCAGGGGACACCATATATTTT. Its protein product is CASSYSGDTIYF. The rearrangement uses TRBV6-5 and TRBJ1-3; D may be TRBD1 (6 bases). V was trimmed by 3 bases and J by 8 bases, leaving 8 bases between them. The V gene's germline CDR1 is MNHEY and CDR2 SVGAGI. This CDR3 region has 12 residues.